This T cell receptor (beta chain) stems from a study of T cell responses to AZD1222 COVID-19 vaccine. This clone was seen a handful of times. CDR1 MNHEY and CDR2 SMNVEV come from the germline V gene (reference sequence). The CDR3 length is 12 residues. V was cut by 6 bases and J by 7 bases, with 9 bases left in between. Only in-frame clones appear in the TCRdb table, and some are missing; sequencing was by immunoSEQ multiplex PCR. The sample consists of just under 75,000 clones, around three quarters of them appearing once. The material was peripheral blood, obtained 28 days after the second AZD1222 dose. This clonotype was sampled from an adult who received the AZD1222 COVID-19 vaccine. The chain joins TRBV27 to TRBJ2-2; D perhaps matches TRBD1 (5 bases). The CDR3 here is CASSPQGGELFF. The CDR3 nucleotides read TGTGCCAGCAGCCCCCAGGGCGGGGAGCTGTTTTTT.